These 25 T cell receptor beta chains came from one sample sequenced in a study of T cell repertoires in cytomegalovirus infection. TCRdb recomputed calls from the reads with MiXCR, one row per CDR3 protein. Of 680,000 or so distinct CDR3 sequences in the sample, roughly a third were seen once. For these TCRs, the target antigens are not known. The sequencing here drew on cultured PBMCs, taken from culture after CMV antigen stimulation. These receptors came from a human donor in good health (CMV status not recorded). Some clones in this sample may be carry-over from other donors' samples.

This chain links TRBV19 with TRBJ1-5; D may be TRBD1 (5 bases). The CDR3 length is 13 residues. Germline CDR1 is LNHDA and CDR2 is SQIVND (reference sequence). The V gene lost 10 bases and the J gene lost 5 bases, with 15 bases spanning the gap. CDR3 residues: CATHGGLYQPQHF. The CDR3 region has the DNA TGTGCCACCCATGGGGGGTTGTATCAGCCCCAGCATTTT.

This clonotype was counted a few times. The gene calls are TRBV12-3 or TRBV12-4 and TRBJ2-7; D is uncertain. Trimming removed 6 bases at V and 3 bases at J, with 15 bases between. This CDR3 contains 14 residues. The CDR3 sequence is CASSMGLMRYEQYF. The CDR3 DNA is TGTGCCAGCAGCATGGGCCTAATGCGCTACGAGCAGTACTTC.

A few counts support this clonotype. The chain is built from TRBV6-1 and TRBJ1-3; 8 positions match TRBD1. V gave up 7 bases and J gave up 3 bases; unmatched junction bases: 8. The V gene's germline CDR1 is MNHNS and CDR2 SASEGT. The CDR3 has 15 amino acids. CDR3 in amino acids: CASTRDRSFGNTIYF. CDR3 nucleotide sequence: TGTGCCAGCACCCGGGACAGGAGCTTTGGAAACACCATATATTTT.

The sample holds a few counts of this clonotype. The chain recombines TRBV19 with TRBJ1-2; the D is unclear. The CDR3 loop spans 17 amino acids. Germline-derived CDR1 and CDR2 are LNHDA and SQIVND (reference sequence). V gave up 0 bases and J gave up 4 bases, with 18 bases separating them. CDR3: CASSIDQDLPATYGYTF. CDR3 nucleotides: TGTGCCAGTAGTATAGATCAGGACCTTCCGGCTACCTATGGCTACACCTTC.

This clonotype was observed a few times. The rearrangement joins TRBV7-8 to TRBJ1-5; the D is unclear. CDR3 length: 16 residues. Germline lookup yields CDR1 SGHVS and CDR2 FQNEAQ. V gave up 3 bases and J gave up 4 bases, with 16 bases separating them. CDR3 nucleotides: TGTGCCAGCAGCTTCGGCCGAGCTGGAGGGAATCAGCCCCAGCATTTT. The encoded protein is CASSFGRAGGNQPQHF.

This sequence joins TRBV6-1 and TRBJ2-7; the match to TRBD1 covers 7 bases. The V and J ends lost 6 bases and 2 bases, in that order; junction bases with no gene match: 10. Germline assignment: CDR1 MNHNS and CDR2 SASEGT. CDR3 length: 15 residues. CDR3 sequence: CASSERWDSPYEQYF. The DNA for the CDR3 is TGTGCCAGCAGCGAACGCTGGGACAGTCCCTACGAGCAGTACTTC.

The rearrangement joins TRBV6-1 to TRBJ2-1; TRBD1 matches at 10 bases. V shed 5 bases and J 5 bases; nucleotides not matched to a gene: 6. CDR3 length equals 15 residues. Germline loops: CDR1 MNHNS, CDR2 SASEGT. The CDR3 DNA reads as TGTGCCAGCAGTTCCCGGGGACAGGGGAACAATGAGCAGTTCTTC. Translated, it gives CASSSRGQGNNEQFF.

This clonotype was detected ten times or more. The genes are TRBV7-2 and TRBJ2-3; D is tentatively TRBD1 or TRBD2 (6 bases each). Germline CDR1 is SGHTA and CDR2 is FQGNSA. V lost 4 bases to trimming and J lost 6 bases, with 17 bases between them. CDR3 length: 15 residues. The CDR3 bases are TGTGCCAGCAGCTCATGGGGGGACAAGGGCGATACGCAGTATTTT. This gives the protein CASSSWGDKGDTQYF.

The chain links TRBV15 to TRBJ1-5; the D is unclear. V was trimmed by 1 base and J by 10 bases, leaving 14 bases between them. CDR1 and CDR2 from the germline V gene are LNHNV and YYDKDF (reference sequence). The length of the CDR3 is 14 residues. The CDR3 loop reads CATSRGSDPRPQHF. In DNA, the CDR3 is TGTGCCACCAGCAGAGGATCCGATCCGCGTCCCCAGCATTTT.

The rearrangement links TRBV4-3 to TRBJ2-1, with D possibly called TRBD1 or TRBD2 (5 bases each). Germline CDR1 LGHNA, CDR2 YSLEER. V lost 4 bases and J lost 4, with 17 bases in between. The CDR3 is made up of 16 amino acids. DNA for the CDR3: TGCGCCAGCAGCCGGAATCCGGGACGCCAGTACAATGAGCAGTTCTTC. As protein: CASSRNPGRQYNEQFF.

The chain carries TRBV28 and TRBJ2-5; a possible D gene is TRBD1 (5 bases). The CDR3 runs to 13 residues. Trimming took 6 bases from V and 1 from J, leaving 9 bases between them. Germline-derived CDR1 and CDR2 are MDHEN and SYDVKM. CDR3 region: CASRHRSQETQYF. DNA of the CDR3: TGTGCCAGCAGACACAGGAGCCAAGAGACCCAGTACTTC.

This chain joins TRBV6-2 or TRBV6-3 and TRBJ2-4; D might be TRBD1 (5 bases). The CDR3 covers 14 residues. V lost 6 bases, J lost 7 bases, and 16 bases lay in between. The germline gives CDR1 MNHEY, CDR2 SVGEGT. The CDR3, as DNA: TGTGCCAGCAGCCCCGTAGGGGCGCTGAACATTCAGTACTTC. Translation: CASSPVGALNIQYF.

This sequence joins TRBV4-1 and TRBJ2-5; D is possibly TRBD2 (5 bases). Deletions cut 0 bases from V and 4 bases from J, with 12 bases between. Germline V gene data show CDR1 as MGHRA and CDR2 as YSYEKL. This CDR3 is built from 15 residues. CDR3 amino acids: CASSQEGGYGETQYF. In nucleotides, the CDR3 is TGCGCCAGCAGCCAAGAAGGAGGTTATGGAGAGACCCAGTACTTC.

The V and J genes are TRBV20-1 and TRBJ1-1; D remains unclear. Germline V lookup: CDR1 DFQATT, CDR2 SNEGSKA (reference sequence). V was shortened by 0 bases and J by 1 base, with 6 bases between the two germline ends. The CDR3 length is 13 residues. CDR3 DNA sequence: TGCAGTGCTAGAGATCTGGGGAACACTGAAGCTTTCTTT. Translated: CSARDLGNTEAFF.

This clonotype was observed a handful of times. The chain carries TRBV18 and TRBJ2-7; 12 nucleotides align to TRBD2. V was pared by 2 bases and J by 4 bases, with 3 bases of the junction left unmatched. The CDR3 contains 15 residues. Germline V gives CDR1 KGHSH, CDR2 LQKENI. Written as DNA, the CDR3 is TGTGCCAGCTCACCAGCTAGCGGGAGGGATTACGAGCAGTACTTC. This encodes CASSPASGRDYEQYF.

The chain couples TRBV20-1 to TRBJ2-5, with D tentatively TRBD2 (6 bases). The ends were cut back, 6 bases at V and 7 bases at J, with 9 bases in the middle. Germline assignment: CDR1 DFQATT and CDR2 SNEGSKA (reference sequence). CDR3 length: 10 amino acids. CDR3 sequence reads: CSARGGTQYF. CDR3 DNA sequence: TGCAGTGCGCGGGGAGGGACCCAGTACTTC.

The rearrangement uses TRBV11-2 and TRBJ2-1; no reliable D call. The CDR3 runs 15 residues. Germline V lookup: CDR1 SGHAT, CDR2 FQNNGV. Trimming removed 6 bases at V and 2 bases at J, with 14 bases between. CDR3 DNA: TGTGCCAGCAGTCCCCGGGTAGCTACCTACAATGAGCAGTTCTTC. Translation gives CASSPRVATYNEQFF.

This clonotype came up a few times. The genes are TRBV6-2 or TRBV6-3 and TRBJ2-5; 14 nucleotides agree with TRBD2. Per the germline V gene, CDR1 is MNHEY and CDR2 is SVGEGT. Trimming at V came to 8 bases and at J to 5 bases, leaving 4 bases not matched to a gene. The CDR3 extends over 14 amino acids. The CDR3 DNA sequence: TGTGCCAGCGGGACTAGCGGGAGTCTGGAGACCCAGTACTTC. It yields the protein CASGTSGSLETQYF.

This chain links TRBV27 with TRBJ2-7; D not certain. V was pared by 6 bases and J by 7 bases, with 19 bases between. Germline V CDR1 and CDR2: MNHEY, SMNVEV (reference sequence). CDR3 size: 14 residues. The CDR3 spells CASSSRRVNREQYF. The DNA for the CDR3 is TGTGCCAGCAGCTCCCGACGGGTTAATAGGGAGCAGTACTTC.

Note on this clonotype: The junction departs from germline at one end; a sequencing error may be responsible. The rearrangement joins TRBV12-3 or TRBV12-4 to TRBJ1-1; D unresolved. CDR3 size: 11 residues. This CDR3 is CASSFRSEAFF. For the CDR3, the DNA is TGTGCCAGCAGTTTTCGATCTGAGGCTTTCTTT.

The chain couples TRBV10-3 to TRBJ2-3, with D perhaps TRBD1 (6 bases). V lost 5 bases, J lost 2 bases, and 14 bases lay in between. This CDR3 comprises 15 residues. Germline V gene data show CDR1 as ENHRY and CDR2 as SYGVKD. CDR3 sequence reads: CAISTGNANTDTQYF. CDR3 nucleotides: TGTGCCATCAGTACAGGGAACGCCAACACAGATACGCAGTATTTT.

The genes are TRBV2 and TRBJ1-5; D uncertain. Trimming cost V 6 bases and J 4 bases, with 10 bases left between them. The germline V gene encodes CDR1 SNHLY and CDR2 FYNNEI. This CDR3 contains 13 residues. The CDR3 is CASSAQLNQPQHF. CDR3 in DNA: TGTGCCAGCAGCGCCCAGTTAAATCAGCCCCAGCATTTT.

The rearrangement links TRBV25-1 to TRBJ2-1; D unresolved. Germline V CDR1 and CDR2: MGHDK, SYGVNS. The CDR3 spans 14 residues. V lost 2 bases to trimming and J lost 2 bases, with 7 bases between them. The CDR3 spells CASSEHAAYNEQFF. For the CDR3, the DNA is TGTGCCAGCAGTGAACACGCGGCCTACAATGAGCAGTTCTTC.

This clonotype was recorded a few times. This sequence joins TRBV19 and TRBJ2-7, with D perhaps matching TRBD1 (6 bases). The CDR3 runs to 11 residues. Trimming stripped 10 bases from V and 7 bases from J, with 14 bases between. CDR1 is LNHDA, CDR2 SQIVND, per germline (reference sequence). In DNA, the CDR3 is TGTGCCACCGGGACACCTGGGGAGCAGTACTTC. Its translation is CATGTPGEQYF.

This rearrangement joins TRBV7-2 to TRBJ2-1; D is ambiguous. Trimming removed 3 bases from V and 15 bases from J, with 12 bases in between. CDR3 length equals 11 residues. The germline V gene encodes CDR1 SGHTA and CDR2 FQGNSA. CDR3 residues: CASSFLTDLFF. The CDR3 DNA is TGTGCCAGCAGCTTTCTTACGGATTTGTTCTTC.